The sample holds a few counts of the clone carrying this T cell receptor (beta chain). The table came from immunoSEQ multiplex PCR; TCRdb's copy has only in-frame clones and leaves some out. The table records about 68,000 clones, more than 80% of them present only once. The sample belongs to a study of control samples from healthy donors and cancer patients. This sequence originates from a man aged 55 to 70 in good health. Sequenced material: blood.

The CDR3 region has the DNA TGTGCCAGCAGCCGGGCCTTGGGACTAGCCCGACCTCTCTACAATGAGCAGTTCTTC. Protein product: CASSRALGLARPLYNEQFF. This chain uses TRBV5-6 with TRBJ2-1, with 9 bases that match TRBD2. There are 19 residues in the CDR3. V shed 4 bases, J shed 3 bases, and the junction held 17 bases outside the gene matches. Germline assignment: CDR1 SGHDT and CDR2 YYEEEE.